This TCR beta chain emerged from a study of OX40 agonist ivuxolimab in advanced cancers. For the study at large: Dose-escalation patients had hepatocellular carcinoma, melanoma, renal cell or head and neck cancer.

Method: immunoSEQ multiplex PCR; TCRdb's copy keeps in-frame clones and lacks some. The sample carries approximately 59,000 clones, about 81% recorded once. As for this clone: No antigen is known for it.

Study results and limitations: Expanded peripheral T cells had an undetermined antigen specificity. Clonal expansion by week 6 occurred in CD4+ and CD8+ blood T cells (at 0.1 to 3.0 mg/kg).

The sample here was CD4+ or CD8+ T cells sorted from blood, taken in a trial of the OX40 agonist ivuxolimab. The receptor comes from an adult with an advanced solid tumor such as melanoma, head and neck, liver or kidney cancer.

The CDR3 reads CASSKDEGTGGAVNTEAFF. For the CDR3, the DNA is TGTGCCAGCAGCAAAGATGAAGGGACAGGTGGGGCGGTGAACACTGAAGCTTTCTTT. The chain employs TRBV21-1 and TRBJ1-1; the table's D call, TRBD1, has no DNA check behind it. TRBV21-1 is a pseudogene locus. The CDR3 length is 19 residues.